These T cell receptor beta chains were read from a single sample in a study of response to subunit inactivated influenza vaccine. TCRdb processed the RT-PCR reads anew with MiXCR; each CDR3 protein has one entry. Found here are about 500,000 distinct CDR3 sequences, over 10% of them singletons; the top ten hold roughly 13%. Here the sequenced sample was PBMCs from blood, taken 35 to 45 days after vaccination. The receptors come from a man aged 45-60 years who received an inactivated influenza vaccine. Both conserved end residues are part of each CDR3. D genes are given only for firm matches. Only some rows state a clone size, as once, few, many or a class for expanded clones.

TRBV9	TRBD2	few	TRBJ2-2	CASSVRGGTTGELFF	TGTGCCAGCAGCGTTAGGGGAGGGACCACCGGGGAGCTGTTTTTT
TRBV29-1	-	many	TRBJ2-1	CSGGRQGNEQFF	TGCAGCGGGGGGCGCCAGGGCAATGAGCAGTTCTTC
TRBV12-3/TRBV12-4	TRBD1	few	TRBJ2-5	CASSLGGQGRETQYF	TGTGCCAGCAGTTTAGGGGGACAGGGGAGGGAGACCCAGTACTTC
TRBV27	-	-	TRBJ2-7	CASSFTPQGYEQYF	TGTGCCAGCAGTTTCACGCCCCAGGGATACGAGCAGTACTTC
TRBV12-3/TRBV12-4	-	few	TRBJ2-2	CASSFSLTTGELFF	TGTGCCAGCAGTTTTTCACTCACTACCGGGGAGCTGTTTTTT
TRBV6-2/TRBV6-3	-	-	TRBJ2-3	CASSYGRLGLDTQYF	TGTGCCAGCAGTTACGGACGACTAGGGCTGGATACGCAGTATTTT
TRBV12-2	-	few	TRBJ2-3	CASRSAVGGDTQYF	TGTGCAAGTCGCTCTGCGGTAGGAGGGGATACGCAGTATTTT
TRBV6-6	-	many	TRBJ1-5	CASSPAQSQPQHF	TGTGCCAGCAGTCCCGCGCAATCACAGCCCCAGCATTTT
TRBV5-1	-	-	TRBJ1-6	CASSPTGTTNSPLHF	TGCGCCAGCAGCCCTACCGGGACAACAAATTCACCCCTCCACTTT
TRBV27	-	-	TRBJ2-1	CASSRPGAYNEQFF	TGTGCCAGCAGCCGCCCCGGGGCATACAATGAGCAGTTCTTC
TRBV20-1	-	-	TRBJ2-3	CSATWGRTDTQYF	TGCAGTGCCACGTGGGGGCGCACAGATACGCAGTATTTT
TRBV7-9	-	few	TRBJ2-7	CASSLHASSYEQYF	TGTGCCAGCAGCCTACACGCGAGCTCCTACGAGCAGTACTTC
TRBV2	-	few	TRBJ1-2	CASSGAGSYGYTF	TGTGCCAGCTCCGGGGCTGGATCCTATGGCTACACCTTC
TRBV11-2	TRBD1	few	TRBJ2-7	CASTQPGTGGSYEQYF	TGTGCCAGCACCCAACCCGGAACAGGGGGCTCCTACGAGCAGTACTTC
TRBV20-1	TRBD2	few	TRBJ2-7	CSARGGTSGSPYEQYF	TGCAGTGCTAGGGGAGGGACTAGCGGTTCCCCCTACGAGCAGTACTTC
TRBV28	TRBD2	few	TRBJ2-7	CASRKSGVSYEQYF	TGTGCCAGCAGAAAAAGCGGGGTGTCCTACGAGCAGTACTTC
TRBV29-1	-	-	TRBJ2-3	CSATGTASTDTQYF	TGCAGCGCTACCGGGACGGCAAGCACAGATACGCAGTATTTT
TRBV7-8	-	few	TRBJ1-4	CASSEYYLEGYGMEKLFF	TGTGCCAGCAGCGAATATTATTTGGAGGGGTACGGAATGGAAAAACTGTTTTTT
TRBV12-3/TRBV12-4	-	-	TRBJ1-1	CASSLMGRNTEAFF	TGTGCCAGCAGTTTAATGGGGAGGAACACTGAAGCTTTCTTT
TRBV21-1	-	few	TRBJ2-1	CASSNALTGTSYNEQFF	TGTGCCAGCAGCAACGCCCTCACAGGGACCTCCTACAATGAGCAGTTCTTC
TRBV5-1	TRBD1	few	TRBJ2-4	CASSFGTGQDIQYF	TGCGCCAGCAGTTTCGGGACAGGGCAGGACATTCAGTACTTC
TRBV7-9	TRBD1	few	TRBJ1-1	CASSSSRQGPEAFF	TGTGCCAGCAGCTCCAGTAGACAGGGACCTGAAGCTTTCTTT
TRBV12-3/TRBV12-4	-	few	TRBJ2-1	CASSLAGGQGNEQFF	TGTGCCAGCAGTTTAGCGGGAGGGCAGGGGAATGAGCAGTTCTTC
TRBV7-9	TRBD1	-	TRBJ1-1	CASSKTGALERIEAFF	TGTGCCAGCAGCAAGACAGGGGCCCTTGAGAGGATTGAAGCTTTCTTT
TRBV12-3/TRBV12-4	-	many	TRBJ1-5	CASSLDRISSPQHF	TGTGCCAGCAGTTTAGATCGGATATCGTCGCCCCAGCATTTT
TRBV12-3/TRBV12-4	-	-	TRBJ2-4	CASTLHLQGNIQYF	TGTGCCAGCACCCTCCACTTGCAGGGTAACATTCAGTACTTC
TRBV28	-	few	TRBJ2-7	CASSPGRAPMYEQYF	TGTGCCAGCAGTCCCGGAAGGGCACCCATGTACGAGCAGTACTTC
TRBV6-2/TRBV6-3	-	-	TRBJ2-5	CASGPRYSLDVRRETQYF	TGTGCCAGCGGACCCCGTTACTCTCTTGACGTCAGGCGGGAGACCCAGTACTTC
TRBV5-1	-	many	TRBJ2-3	CASSMTDTQYF	TGCGCCAGCAGCATGACAGATACGCAGTATTTT
TRBV29-1	-	-	TRBJ2-7	CSVGQGWDPSYEQYF	TGCAGCGTTGGGCAAGGTTGGGACCCGTCCTACGAGCAGTACTTC
TRBV21-1	-	-	TRBJ2-3	CASSKDCGRLADTQYF	TGTGCCAGCAGCAAAGACTGTGGCCGTCTGGCAGATACGCAGTATTTT
TRBV10-3	TRBD1	many	TRBJ1-2	CAIREGQDYGYTF	TGTGCCATCAGGGAGGGACAGGACTATGGCTACACCTTC
TRBV20-1	TRBD2	few	TRBJ2-1	CSAVPSSGGIYNEQFF	TGCAGTGCTGTGCCCTCTAGCGGGGGAATCTACAATGAGCAGTTCTTC
TRBV13	-	-	TRBJ1-1	CASSLDFTGREAFF	TGTGCCAGCAGCTTAGATTTCACAGGGCGGGAAGCTTTCTTT
TRBV5-1	TRBD2	few	TRBJ2-7	CASSLLADPYEQYF	TGCGCCAGCAGCTTACTAGCGGATCCCTACGAGCAGTACTTC
TRBV6-5	-	-	TRBJ1-2	CASSYKSANYGYTF	TGTGCCAGCAGTTACAAATCGGCTAACTATGGCTACACCTTC
TRBV6-5	-	few	TRBJ1-6	CASSYSSGGGDSPLHF	TGTGCCAGCAGTTACTCTTCGGGCGGAGGGGATTCACCCCTCCACTTT
TRBV7-9	TRBD2	-	TRBJ2-7	CASSVLAGEYEQYF	TGTGCCAGCAGCGTACTAGCGGGAGAGTACGAGCAGTACTTC
TRBV5-1	TRBD2	-	TRBJ2-7	CASSAGLAGGVHEQYF	TGCGCCAGCAGCGCCGGACTAGCGGGAGGGGTCCACGAGCAGTACTTC
TRBV27	-	few	TRBJ1-6	CASSLGQYTSPLHF	TGTGCCAGCAGTTTAGGGCAGTACACTTCACCCCTCCACTTT
TRBV12-3/TRBV12-4	TRBD1	-	TRBJ1-1	CASSAGTASEAFF	TGTGCCAGCAGCGCCGGGACAGCCAGTGAAGCTTTCTTT
TRBV6-5	TRBD2	many	TRBJ2-3	CASSYSSGGSTDTQYF	TGTGCCAGCAGTTACTCAAGCGGGGGAAGCACAGATACGCAGTATTTT
TRBV5-1	-	-	TRBJ2-7	CASSIPGAYEQYF	TGCGCCAGCAGCATACCGGGGGCCTACGAGCAGTACTTC
TRBV2	-	once	TRBJ1-2	CASSPANGYGYTF	TGTGCCAGCAGTCCCGCAAATGGCTATGGCTACACCTTC
TRBV10-3	TRBD1	-	TRBJ2-1	CATSQGASNLQNEQFF	TGTGCCACAAGTCAGGGGGCGAGTAACTTGCAAAATGAGCAGTTCTTC
TRBV6-5	TRBD2	-	TRBJ2-3	CASSYSSGISDTQYF	TGTGCCAGCAGTTACTCGAGCGGGATTTCAGATACGCAGTATTTT
TRBV20-1	-	many	TRBJ2-7	CSAPDIRSYEQYF	TGCAGTGCCCCTGACATCCGCTCCTACGAGCAGTACTTC
TRBV7-2	-	few	TRBJ2-1	CASSPRGLWASNEQFF	TGTGCCAGCAGCCCGCGTGGACTCTGGGCGTCGAATGAGCAGTTCTTC
TRBV12-3/TRBV12-4	-	-	TRBJ1-1	CASSFSGRVTEAFF	TGTGCCAGCAGTTTCTCAGGGAGAGTCACTGAAGCTTTCTTT